The 9 T cell receptor beta chains below were found in one sample sequenced in a study of identical twins. TCRdb passed the 5' RACE reads through MiXCR, listing each CDR3 protein once. This sample has around 680,000 distinct CDR3 sequences; over 8.5% occur once, and the top ten carry about 0.98%. Another study also made use of these data, one on yellow fever vaccine responses in identical twins.

The sample comprised PBMCs. These receptors all stem from a woman aged 18-30 years in good health.

This clonotype was recorded a few times. The V call is TRBV6-1, the J call TRBJ2-3; D is ambiguous. CDR3 length: 13 amino acids. Trimming cost V 6 bases and J 2 bases, with 9 bases left between them. Germline-derived CDR1 and CDR2 are MNHNS and SASEGT. The CDR3 reads CASSRKATDTQYF. DNA of the CDR3: TGTGCCAGCAGCCGTAAGGCCACAGATACGCAGTATTTT.

V is TRBV20-1 and J is TRBJ1-1; possible D gene TRBD1, 6 bases. Trimming left V 3 bases short and J 1 base short, with 9 bases between. Germline V gene lookup returns CDR1 DFQATT and CDR2 SNEGSKA (reference sequence). This CDR3 has 13 residues. The CDR3 nucleotides read TGCAGTGCTAGCAGGGGCCGGAACACTGAAGCTTTCTTT. Translation gives CSASRGRNTEAFF.

The chain is built from TRBV28 and TRBJ2-1; 10 bases align to TRBD2. CDR1 is MDHEN, CDR2 SYDVKM, per germline. With V trimmed by 5 bases and J by 6 bases, 10 bases remained unmatched. The CDR3 sequence is 16 residues long. The CDR3 DNA sequence: TGTGCCAGCAGTCTTTCGGGACTAGCGACCGTCAATGAGCAGTTCTTC. It is translated as CASSLSGLATVNEQFF.

This clonotype has at least ten counts. The V gene is TRBV7-9, the J gene TRBJ2-7, with 7 bases matching TRBD1. V shed 2 bases and J 2 bases; nucleotides not matched to a gene: 3. Looked up from germline, CDR1 is SEHNR and CDR2 is FQNEAQ (reference sequence). CDR3 length: 14 residues. The CDR3 spells CASSLKGQPYEQYF. The CDR3 DNA sequence: TGTGCCAGCAGCTTAAAGGGACAGCCCTACGAGCAGTACTTC.

This clonotype was observed a few times. The chain uses TRBV5-1 and TRBJ2-3, with 7 nucleotides matching TRBD1. V gave up 4 bases and J gave up 1 base; unmatched junction bases: 9. Germline V lookup: CDR1 SGHRS, CDR2 YFSETQ. The CDR3 runs 16 residues. CDR3 region: CASSTRTGVRTDTQYF. CDR3 nucleotide sequence: TGCGCCAGCAGCACACGGACAGGCGTGCGCACAGATACGCAGTATTTT.

The genes are TRBV5-1 and TRBJ1-1; the D gene is possibly TRBD1 (6 bases). The CDR3 extends over 19 amino acids. Germline V gene data show CDR1 as SGHRS and CDR2 as YFSETQ. V dropped 8 bases and J dropped 2 bases, with 31 bases sitting between them. The CDR3, as DNA: TGCGCCAGTAGCCTGTACGGTTTTTGGGGGGCCCAAGGTAACACTGAAGCTTTCTTT. Translated: CASSLYGFWGAQGNTEAFF.

The gene calls are TRBV5-1 and TRBJ2-3; 10 nucleotides agree with TRBD2. Germline V gene sequence: CDR1 SGHRS, CDR2 YFSETQ. V was clipped by 4 bases and J by 0 bases; unmatched bases: 11. CDR3 length: 18 residues. CDR3 bases: TGCGCCAGCAGCCGCGGACGACTAGCGGGCCCTAGCACAGATACGCAGTATTTT. Amino acids: CASSRGRLAGPSTDTQYF.

This clonotype was counted ten times or more. The gene calls are TRBV12-3 or TRBV12-4 and TRBJ1-5; no clear D gene. CDR3 length: 13 residues. Trimming took off 2 bases at V and 4 bases at J, with 6 bases between the two ends. In DNA form, the CDR3 reads TGTGCCAGCAGTTTAACCAGTAATCAGCCCCAGCATTTT. The encoded protein is CASSLTSNQPQHF.

V usage is TRBV11-2 and J usage is TRBJ1-6; D unresolved. CDR1 and CDR2 (germline): SGHAT, FQNNGV. The CDR3 length is 14 residues. Trimming shortened V by 1 base and J by 7 bases, and 8 bases separated the two germline ends. CDR3 sequence (DNA): TGTGCCAGCAGCTTAGTAGGCTTCAATTCACCCCTCCACTTT. Translating it yields CASSLVGFNSPLHF.